The clone carrying this T cell receptor (beta chain) has more than one count but fewer than ten. Its antigen is not known. Time point indicated: persistent/refractory GD, antithyroid drugs over 5 years with positive TRAb. PBMC RNA was the source of the TCR library. The source of the patients was an endocrinology department in Xi'an, China. This CDR3 spans 14 amino acids. Germline V gene sequence: CDR1 SNHLY, CDR2 FYNNEI. Trimming took 6 bases from V and 5 from J, leaving 14 bases between them. The authors built TCR beta libraries using iRepertoire HTBI primers and Arm-PCR of CDR3 regions. TCRdb called the multiplex PCR reads again in MiXCR, with one record for every CDR3 protein. This sample has 400,000 to 500,000 distinct CDR3 sequences; approximately 23% occur once, and the top ten carry around 13%. This record belongs to a study of regulatory T cells in long-lasting Graves disease. For the study at large: Treatment with antithyroid drugs for over 5 years, together with positive TSH receptor antibodies, meant persistent Graves' disease.

General study findings and limits: Persistent patients shared about 3,000 public clonotypes among themselves. Newly diagnosed patients shared fewer, at about 890. When disease was persistent, TRBV28, TRBJ1-2 and TRBJ2-5 were the favored segments.

The starting material was peripheral blood mononuclear cells (PBMCs), obtained when the disease was refractory, from a patient treated with antithyroid drugs. The TCR originated in a female donor with Graves disease. The genes are TRBV2 and TRBJ2-4, with a weak D call TRBD1 (7 bases). The CDR3: CASSQGRGENIQYF. Here the CDR3 DNA reads TGTGCCAGCAGCCAGGGCAGGGGGGAAAACATTCAGTACTTC.